Listed below are T cell receptor beta chains from one sample, sequenced in a study of blood T cell repertoires in COVID-19. Sequenced by immunoSEQ multiplex PCR; TCRdb stores in-frame clones only, minus some. The sample has 100,000 to 150,000 clones, roughly 90% seen once. The sequenced sample consisted of peripheral blood. These receptors were obtained from a man aged 55 to 70 with COVID-19, enrolled during active disease. Each CDR3 is given with its conserved first and last residue. The D gene is left open where the match is weak. Clone sizes are given selectively: once, few, many, or a class where the clone is expanded.

v_call,j_call,d_call,clone_size,cdr3_nt,cdr3_aa
TRBV6-2/TRBV6-3,TRBJ2-5,TRBD2,NA,TGTGCCAGCACCCCGGGACTAGCGGGGTACGGGGAGACCCAGTACTTC,CASTPGLAGYGETQYF
TRBV6-5,TRBJ1-2,TRBD1,once,TGTGCCAGCAGTTATTCCGGGACAGAGTATGGCTACACCTTC,CASSYSGTEYGYTF
TRBV13,TRBJ2-5,NA,NA,TGTGCCAGCAGCTCCGGCGGTAGGGAGACCCAGTACTTC,CASSSGGRETQYF
TRBV9,TRBJ2-2,NA,NA,TGTGCCAGCAGCGTGTCGGAGGGTTTGACCGGGGAGCTGTTTTTT,CASSVSEGLTGELFF
TRBV6-5,TRBJ1-3,NA,NA,TGTGCCAGCACGTATGGAAACACCATATATTTT,CASTYGNTIYF
TRBV9,TRBJ2-1,TRBD2,NA,TGTGCCAGCAGCGTAGGAGGGCAAGGGTCTAGCGGGAGCGTCTCCTACAATGAGCAGTTCTTC,CASSVGGQGSSGSVSYNEQFF
TRBV5-8,TRBJ2-3,TRBD2,NA,TGTGCTTCGAGGACTAGCGTTGTGGATACGCAGTATTTT,CASRTSVVDTQYF
TRBV28,TRBJ1-2,NA,NA,TGTGCCAGCAGTCCGGGGACATTAAACTATGGCTACACCTTC,CASSPGTLNYGYTF
TRBV19,TRBJ1-4,NA,NA,TGTGCCAGTAGTATTAGACAAGAAAAACTGTTTTTT,CASSIRQEKLFF
TRBV10-3,TRBJ2-7,NA,NA,TGTGCCATCAGTGACCCCGGACAGAGTAGCTCCTACGAGCAGTACTTC,CAISDPGQSSSYEQYF
TRBV19,TRBJ1-2,NA,NA,TGTGCCAGTCATTCCCGGGACAAAGTCAGCTATGGCTACACCTTC,CASHSRDKVSYGYTF
TRBV3-1/TRBV3-2,TRBJ2-1,TRBD2,NA,TGTGCCAGCAGCCAAGACCACAGCGGGAGGGGTAATGAGCAGTTCTTC,CASSQDHSGRGNEQFF
TRBV3-1/TRBV3-2,TRBJ1-4,NA,once,TGTGCCAGCAGCCGCTCCGGTACAGGGAATGAAAAACTGTTTTTT,CASSRSGTGNEKLFF
TRBV14,TRBJ1-3,NA,NA,TGTGCCAGCAGCCAGGGACACAACTCTGGAAACACCATATATTTT,CASSQGHNSGNTIYF
TRBV6-5,TRBJ1-4,TRBD1,NA,TGTGCCAGCCGGGACAGGGAGAATGAAAAACTGTTTTTT,CASRDRENEKLFF
TRBV9,TRBJ2-7,TRBD1,NA,TGTGCCAGCAGCCCCCACCCCGGGGGACAGGGGATCGAGCAGTACTTC,CASSPHPGGQGIEQYF
TRBV28,TRBJ2-1,NA,NA,TGTGCCAGCCATCGAGGTGGGCTAGCTCGGTTCGATGAGCAGTTCTTC,CASHRGGLARFDEQFF
TRBV11-2,TRBJ2-1,TRBD1,NA,TGTGCCAGCAGCTTAGGACAGGGCCAAGGCTACAATGAGCAGTTCTTC,CASSLGQGQGYNEQFF
TRBV27,TRBJ2-1,TRBD1,NA,TGTGCCAGCAGAAGGACAGGGGGGAGCTCCTACAATGAGCAGTTCTTC,CASRRTGGSSYNEQFF
TRBV10-2,TRBJ1-1,TRBD1,NA,TGCGCCAGCAGTGAGTTCCGGGACAGGGGGAACACTGAAGCTTTCTTT,CASSEFRDRGNTEAFF
TRBV19,TRBJ1-3,TRBD1,NA,TGTGCCAGTAGACCGGGACAGGGAGGAAACACCATATATTTT,CASRPGQGGNTIYF
TRBV18,TRBJ1-1,TRBD1,NA,TGTGCCAGCTCACCCTCTCGACAGGGGGTCACTGAAGCTTTCTTT,CASSPSRQGVTEAFF
TRBV10-3,TRBJ1-2,NA,NA,TGTGCCATCAGTGAGTCGGCAGGCGTCACTAACTATGGCTACACCTTC,CAISESAGVTNYGYTF
TRBV12-3/TRBV12-4,TRBJ1-1,NA,NA,TGTGCCAGCACACCTACAGCAAACACTGAAGCTTTCTTT,CASTPTANTEAFF
TRBV3-1/TRBV3-2,TRBJ2-7,TRBD1,NA,TGTGCCAGCGGACGAGGGGGCGAATCCTACGAGCAGTACTTC,CASGRGGESYEQYF
TRBV5-5,TRBJ2-7,NA,once,TGTCCCAGCAGCTTCGGGGGCGGGGGCCGCGGCGAGCAGTACTTC,CPSSFGGGGRGEQYF
TRBV28,TRBJ2-7,TRBD2,NA,TGTGCCAGCAGTTTATCAAGCGGGAGGGGTTACGAGCAGTACTTC,CASSLSSGRGYEQYF
TRBV7-8,TRBJ2-7,NA,few,TGTGCCAGCAGCCCGGAGCGGGCCTCCTACGAGCAGTACTTC,CASSPERASYEQYF
TRBV5-1,TRBJ2-5,TRBD2,NA,TGCGCCAGCAGCCTCCTGACTAGCGGGAGCGGTGAGACCCAGTACTTC,CASSLLTSGSGETQYF
TRBV4-2,TRBJ2-2,NA,NA,TGTGCCAGCAGCCTGGGTGCGGTGAACACCGGGGAGCTGTTTTTT,CASSLGAVNTGELFF
TRBV5-1,TRBJ1-1,NA,NA,TGCGCCAGCAGCTTCCAGGAGAACACTGAAGCTTTCTTT,CASSFQENTEAFF
TRBV3-1/TRBV3-2,TRBJ2-3,NA,NA,TGTGCCAGCAGCCTCCTAATATCCCGGGATTTAGATACGCAGTATTTT,CASSLLISRDLDTQYF
TRBV18,TRBJ1-1,NA,NA,TGTGCCAGCTCACCCCTACAGGATCCGGACACTGAAGCTTTCTTT,CASSPLQDPDTEAFF
TRBV29-1,TRBJ2-6,NA,NA,TGCAGCGTTGAGCAGGGGAGGGATCCTGGGGCCAACGTCCTGACTTTC,CSVEQGRDPGANVLTF
TRBV5-1,TRBJ1-5,TRBD1,NA,TGCGCCAGCAGCCGGACAGGGGGGAGCAATCAGCCCCAGCATTTT,CASSRTGGSNQPQHF
TRBV7-8,TRBJ1-1,NA,NA,TGTGCCAGCAGCTCCGACACGGAAGGCACTGAAGCTTTCTTT,CASSSDTEGTEAFF